Sequencing of this T cell receptor beta chain was carried out in a study of human T cells and chemical hapten exposure. The overall study: Reading of the patch tests, which applied 0.01% DPC to the upper back, occurred at 6 days. General study points: The presence of alopecia in the donors means their immune response may differ from healthy people's.

Germline V lookup: CDR1 SGHRS, CDR2 YFSETQ. Trimming took off 7 bases at V and 5 bases at J, with 9 bases between the two ends. There are 12 residues in the CDR3. The sample's time point: patch test 1, 2 weeks after DPC sensitization. Treatment described: therapeutic diphenylcyclopropenone sensitization with weekly scalp DPC. At every patch-test visit, blood was drawn before the patch test was applied. The donor pool consisted of alopecia patients aged 18 to 70 years, considered suitable for DPC. MiXCR was run by TCRdb on the RACE reads, yielding one entry per CDR3 protein. The table has approximately 400,000 distinct CDR3 sequences, roughly 5% seen once. Worth noting for this clonotype: Its target is unknown.

The J gene is TRBJ1-4, the V gene TRBV5-1; tentative D call: TRBD1 (6 bases). Sequenced here: whole blood, sampled in connection with sensitization to the hapten diphenylcyclopropenone (DPC). This receptor was taken from a woman between 45 and 65 years old with alopecia areata. Some clones in this sample may be carry-over from other donors' samples. CDR3 coding DNA: TGCGCCAGCCGACAGGAGAATGAAAAACTGTTTTTT. Its translation: CASRQENEKLFF.